This T cell receptor beta chain stems from a study of Graves' ophthalmopathy and Graves' hyperthyroidism. Study in general: Peripheral blood (taken before any treatment) was collected at initial diagnosis.

Points on this clonotype: Its antigen is unidentified.

RNA transcripts were the source from which TCR beta CDR3 regions were amplified. Second-round multiplex PCR came after a first-round RT-PCR that employed HTBI primers. TCRdb fed the multiplex PCR reads into MiXCR, producing one record per CDR3 protein. This table has roughly 610,000 distinct CDR3 sequences, about 24% appearing once. The V end was cut by 2 bases, the J end by 5 bases, with 7 bases between. The CDR3 consists of 13 residues. Germline V CDR1 and CDR2: LGHDT, YNNKEL (reference sequence). Study-level points and caveats: A 13-signature model separated ophthalmopathy from stable hyperthyroidism, around 90% sensitivity, 65% to 82% specificity.

The chain uses TRBV3-1 and TRBJ1-5, with no clear D. This receptor was identified in a woman aged 18-35 years with stable Graves' hyperthyroidism. Some clones in this sample may be carry-over from other donors' samples. Specimen: peripheral blood. The CDR3 spells CASSQLRDQPQHF. CDR3 DNA: TGTGCCAGCAGCCAACTCCGGGATCAGCCCCAGCATTTT.